The 30 T cell receptor beta chains presented below share a single source sample, sequenced in a study of cytomegalovirus exposure and HLA in healthy donors. Produced via immunoSEQ multiplex PCR; TCRdb's table is partial and in-frame only. Of 59,000 or so clones detected, nearly 90% appear once; the ten largest clones hold around 16%. The source material was PBMCs. All receptors derive from a woman in her late teens or twenties in good health and CMV-seronegative.

V usage is TRBV19 and J usage is TRBJ2-1, with TRBD2 matching 9 bases. The CDR3 consists of 18 residues. The V gene's germline CDR1 is LNHDA and CDR2 SQIVND (reference sequence). V shed 5 bases, J shed 0 bases, and the junction held 11 bases outside the gene matches. The CDR3 protein is CASSLIGSSGSSYNEQFF. The CDR3 DNA follows: TGTGCCAGTAGTTTGATAGGTAGTAGCGGGAGCTCCTACAATGAGCAGTTCTTC.

The rearrangement uses TRBV19 and TRBJ1-1; D may be TRBD1 (5 bases). Germline loops: CDR1 LNHDA, CDR2 SQIVND (reference sequence). This CDR3 contains 15 residues. V was clipped by 6 bases and J by 3 bases, with 17 bases between them. CDR3 protein: CASRTSGGSDTEAFF. The CDR3 DNA sequence: TGTGCCAGTAGAACATCGGGGGGTAGTGACACTGAAGCTTTCTTT.

A few counts support this clone. This sequence joins TRBV9 and TRBJ2-3; weak D call: TRBD2 (6 bases). Germline CDR1 and CDR2: SGDLS and YYNGEE. Trimming pared 4 bases from V and 9 bases from J, leaving 9 bases between. The CDR3 covers 11 residues. CDR3 DNA sequence: TGTGCCAGCAGCCAGGAGGGGACGCAGTATTTT. Translation: CASSQEGTQYF. Combining the CDR3 with reference TRBV9 and TRBJ2-3 gives the whole variable domain DSGVTQTPKHLITATGQRVTLRCSPRSGDLSVYWYQQSLDQGLQFLIQYYNGEERAKGNILERFSAQQFPDLHSELNLSSLELGDSALYFCASSQEGTQYFGPGTRLTVL.

The CDR3: CASSIATGSYEQYF. CDR3 bases: TGTGCCAGTAGTATAGCGACAGGGTCCTACGAGCAGTACTTC. The chain links TRBV19 to TRBJ2-7; 7 bases are shared with TRBD1. The CDR3 consists of 14 residues. Germline CDR1 reads LNHDA; CDR2 reads SQIVND (reference sequence). Trimming cost V 1 base and J 1 base; bases outside gene matches: 1.

The rearrangement joins TRBV11-2 to TRBJ1-3; tentative D call: TRBD1 (5 bases). Looked up from germline, CDR1 is SGHAT and CDR2 is FQNNGV. The length of the CDR3 is 17 residues. DNA of the CDR3: TGTTCCCTTCCATCATCCCTTCCAGGGTGCGGAAGGTACACCATATATTTT. Amino acids: CSLPSSLPGCGRYTIYF.

For the CDR3, the DNA is TGTGCCACCACAGGGGCGAGGGGTGATGAAAAACTGTTTTTT. Residues: CATTGARGDEKLFF. The chain combines TRBV15 with TRBJ1-4, with a possible D match to TRBD1 (6 bases). The germline CDR1 and CDR2 sequences are LNHNV and YYDKDF (reference sequence). V lost 7 bases, J lost 6 bases, and 15 bases lay in between. The CDR3 consists of 14 residues. Full variable domain (rest looked up from reference TRBV15 and TRBJ1-4): DAMVIQNPRYQVTQFGKPVTLSCSQTLNHNVMYWYQQKSSQAPKLLFHYYDKDFNNEADTPDNFQSRRPNTSFCFLDIRSPGLGDTAMYLCATTGARGDEKLFFGSGTQLSVL.

The J gene is TRBJ2-1, the V gene TRBV10-3; 7 nucleotides match TRBD2. After removal of 0 bases from V and 9 bases from J, the junction contained 8 bases not matched to a gene. Germline values: CDR1 ENHRY, CDR2 SYGVKD. The CDR3 is made up of 15 amino acids. The CDR3 here is CAISESWGGGAEQFF. The CDR3 coding sequence is TGTGCCATCAGTGAGTCTTGGGGGGGAGGGGCTGAGCAGTTCTTC.

The chain recombines TRBV13 with TRBJ2-5; D is unresolved. The length of the CDR3 is 14 residues. With 2 bases removed from V and 1 base from J, the gap between germline ends came to 8 bases. The germline CDR1 and CDR2 sequences are PRHDT and FYEKMQ (reference sequence). CDR3 nucleotides: TGTGCCAGCAGCTTAATAGCTACCCAAGAGACCCAGTACTTC. Protein product: CASSLIATQETQYF.

The chain has TRBV5-1 and TRBJ2-1; 11 bases line up with TRBD2. The length of the CDR3 is 16 residues. The germline CDR1 and CDR2 sequences are SGHRS and YFSETQ. Germline trimming cut 2 bases from V and 4 bases from J; bases unmatched to any gene: 5. The CDR3: CASSFTTSGTYNEQFF. In nucleotides, the CDR3 is TGCGCCAGCAGCTTTACGACTAGCGGGACGTACAATGAGCAGTTCTTC.

V is TRBV5-4 and J is TRBJ2-5; 10 bases line up with TRBD2. Per the germline V gene, CDR1 is SGHNT and CDR2 is YYREEE (reference sequence). There are 13 residues in the CDR3. Trimming cost V 7 bases and J 1 base; bases outside gene matches: 1. The CDR3 DNA sequence: TGTGCCAGCGGACTAGCGGCCCAAGAGACCCAGTACTTC. Its protein is CASGLAAQETQYF.

The rearrangement joins TRBV7-2 to TRBJ2-7, with TRBD1 matching over 8 bases. Germline-derived CDR1 and CDR2 are SGHTA and FQGNSA. There are 14 residues in the CDR3. With V trimmed by 2 bases and J by 3 bases, 3 bases remained unmatched. CDR3 in amino acids: CASSLRTGIYEQYF. The CDR3 DNA sequence: TGTGCCAGCAGCTTAAGGACAGGGATCTACGAGCAGTACTTC.

V and J are TRBV4-2 and TRBJ1-1, with 9 positions matching TRBD1. The CDR3 runs to 17 residues. Germline values: CDR1 LGHNA, CDR2 YNFKEQ. V lost 4 bases to trimming and J lost 10 bases; unmatched junction nucleotides: 19. The CDR3 spells CASSRMGVGQGNLGAFF. CDR3 bases: TGTGCCAGCAGCCGGATGGGGGTAGGACAGGGGAATTTGGGAGCTTTCTTT.

V and J are TRBV29-1 and TRBJ2-1, with D possibly TRBD2 on 7 matching bases. Looked up from germline, CDR1 is SQVTM and CDR2 is ANQGSEA. The CDR3 totals 15 residues. The ends were cut back, 7 bases at V and 5 bases at J, with 21 bases in the middle. The CDR3, as DNA: TGCAGCGCACCTAACCGGGGGGCCCACAACAATGAGCAGTTCTTC. Translated: CSAPNRGAHNNEQFF.

The sample holds one count of this clone. J is TRBJ2-7 and V is TRBV5-5, with 7 bases matching TRBD2. Losses at the gene ends were 7 bases for V and 3 bases for J; bases not matched to a gene: 7. CDR1 is SGHKS, CDR2 YYEKEE, per germline (reference sequence). The length of the CDR3 is 13 residues. As DNA, the CDR3 is TGTGCCAGCGGTCTGGGGGGGATCTACGAGCAGTACTTC. Protein: CASGLGGIYEQYF.

This clone was seen once. In nucleotides, the CDR3 is TGTGCCAGCAGTGCCGGAACCAGGGGCGACTATGGCTACACCTTC. This encodes CASSAGTRGDYGYTF. The V and J genes are TRBV25-1 and TRBJ1-2; D perhaps matches TRBD1 (6 bases). Per germline, CDR1 MGHDK and CDR2 SYGVNS. This CDR3 region has 15 residues. Trimming removed 4 bases at V and 3 bases at J, with 15 bases between.

In this sample, this clone turned up once. The rearrangement joins TRBV6-1 to TRBJ1-1; 9 positions match TRBD1. The CDR3 runs 15 residues. Germline V gene lookup returns CDR1 MNHNS and CDR2 SASEGT. With 3 bases clipped from V and 11 bases from J, the junction kept 13 bases outside the gene matches. The CDR3 region has the DNA TGTGCCAGCAGTGACCCCTGGACAGGGGAGGTGGAGGCTTTCTTT. This codes for CASSDPWTGEVEAFF.

V is TRBV5-1 and J is TRBJ1-5; 9 bases are shared with TRBD1. The CDR3 has 14 amino acids. The V gene's germline CDR1 is SGHRS and CDR2 YFSETQ. V shed 2 bases and J 4 bases; nucleotides not matched to a gene: 1. DNA of the CDR3: TGCGCCAGCAGCTTCGGGACAGGGAATCAGCCCCAGCATTTT. It translates to CASSFGTGNQPQHF.

This chain links TRBV7-8 with TRBJ2-7, with 7 bases identical to TRBD1. This CDR3 is built from 15 residues. Unmatched junction bases numbered 11, after V lost 4 bases and J lost 5 bases. The germline gives CDR1 SGHVS, CDR2 FQNEAQ. The CDR3 spells CASSSKRGRWDEQYF. CDR3 sequence (DNA): TGTGCCAGCAGCTCGAAGAGGGGGCGCTGGGACGAGCAGTACTTC.

The chain recombines TRBV29-1 with TRBJ1-2; 10 bases agree with TRBD1. The CDR3 is 14 amino acids. J lost 7 bases, V lost 3 bases, and 8 bases had no gene match. The germline CDR1 and CDR2 sequences are SQVTM and ANQGSEA. CDR3 nucleotides: TGCAGCGTTGATCGCGGGACAGGGGTGCGTGGCTACACCTTC. Translation gives CSVDRGTGVRGYTF.

The chain is built from TRBV19 and TRBJ1-2, with 8 bases that match TRBD1. Germline CDR1 reads LNHDA; CDR2 reads SQIVND (reference sequence). V gave up 5 bases and J gave up 1 base; unmatched junction bases: 12. The CDR3 has 17 residues. The CDR3 protein is CASSAFGQGVGNYGYTF. The CDR3 nucleotides are TGTGCCAGTAGTGCCTTCGGACAGGGTGTTGGTAACTATGGCTACACCTTC.

J is TRBJ1-4 and V is TRBV7-9; D unclear. The germline V gene has CDR1 SEHNR and CDR2 FQNEAQ (reference sequence). V was shortened by 4 bases and J by 10 bases, with 19 bases between the two germline ends. The CDR3 sequence is 15 residues long. CDR3 coding DNA: TGTGCCAGCAGCTCGACGCGGGCCGCCCGGGCAAAACTGTTTTTT. It is translated as CASSSTRAARAKLFF. The variable domain in full, completed from reference TRBV7-9 and TRBJ1-4, reads DTGVSQNPRHKITKRGQNVTFRCDPISEHNRLYWYRQTLGQGPEFLTYFQNEAQLEKSRLLSDRFSAERPKGSFSTLEIQRTEQGDSAMYLCASSSTRAARAKLFFGSGTQLSVL.

The V gene is TRBV15, the J gene TRBJ2-3; TRBD2 agrees at 9 bases. Germline V lookup: CDR1 LNHNV, CDR2 YYDKDF (reference sequence). CDR3 length: 17 residues. V shed 1 base and J 5 bases; nucleotides not matched to a gene: 10. CDR3 DNA: TGTGCCACCAGCAGAGCTTCCGCGGGGGGGCAGAGAGATACGCAGTATTTT. Translation gives CATSRASAGGQRDTQYF.

The gene calls are TRBV13 and TRBJ1-4; D unclear. The CDR3 covers 14 residues. Germline CDR1 PRHDT, CDR2 FYEKMQ (reference sequence). Trimming pared 0 bases from V and 8 bases from J, leaving 10 bases between. This CDR3 reads CASSLGRPVEKLFF. CDR3 sequence (DNA): TGTGCCAGCAGCTTAGGGCGGCCCGTGGAAAAACTGTTTTTT.

This rearrangement joins TRBV6-6 to TRBJ2-5; possibly TRBD1 for D (6 bases). V lost 7 bases to trimming and J lost 4 bases, with 10 bases between them. The CDR3 is 12 amino acids. CDR1 and CDR2 (germline): MNHNY, SVGAGI (reference sequence). The CDR3 loop is CASKKQGETQYF. CDR3 nucleotides: TGTGCCAGCAAAAAACAGGGAGAGACCCAGTACTTC.

The gene calls are TRBV6-6 and TRBJ2-5; TRBD1 might be the D (5 bases). This CDR3 contains 14 residues. V lost 4 bases and J 5 bases, leaving 14 bases between the germline ends. Germline-derived CDR1 and CDR2 are MNHNY and SVGAGI (reference sequence). The CDR3 sequence: CASSFEMAGETQYF. For the CDR3, the DNA is TGTGCCAGCAGTTTTGAGATGGCAGGGGAGACCCAGTACTTC.

This clone came up once. The rearrangement uses TRBV5-5 and TRBJ1-5; D gene uncertain. V was trimmed by 0 bases and J by 6 bases, leaving 7 bases between them. CDR3 length: 13 amino acids. The germline CDR1 and CDR2 sequences are SGHKS and YYEKEE (reference sequence). The CDR3: CASSLAPGQPQHF. CDR3 coding DNA: TGTGCCAGCAGCTTGGCACCCGGTCAGCCCCAGCATTTT. Full variable domain (outside the CDR3, taken from reference TRBV5-5 and TRBJ1-5): DAGVTQSPTHLIKTRGQQVTLRCSPISGHKSVSWYQQVLGQGPQFIFQYYEKEERGRGNFPDRFSARQFPNYSSELNVNALLLGDSALYLCASSLAPGQPQHFGDGTRLSIL.

The chain joins TRBV2 to TRBJ2-3; 9 nucleotides agree with TRBD1. The germline gives CDR1 SNHLY, CDR2 FYNNEI. The CDR3 has 17 amino acids. After removal of 2 bases from V and 4 bases from J, the junction contained 10 bases not matched to a gene. DNA for the CDR3: TGTGCCAGCAGTGAATCCGGGACAGGGTTCAATGCAGATACGCAGTATTTT. Translated, it gives CASSESGTGFNADTQYF.

In this sample, this clone turned up a few times. The genes are TRBV7-2 and TRBJ2-7, with D tentatively TRBD1 (6 bases). From germline, CDR1 is SGHTA and CDR2 FQGNSA. This CDR3 comprises 14 residues. The V end was cut by 5 bases, the J end by 3 bases, with 14 bases between. DNA for the CDR3: TGTGCCAGCAGCCGCCGGACAGAGAACTACGAGCAGTACTTC. Its translation is CASSRRTENYEQYF.

The chain is built from TRBV20-1 and TRBJ2-1; D not resolved. Germline V gene lookup returns CDR1 DFQATT and CDR2 SNEGSKA (reference sequence). V lost 5 bases, J lost 7 bases, and 6 bases lay in between. CDR3 size: 10 residues. The CDR3 nucleotides are TGCAGTGCTCTTCGGAATGAGCAGTTCTTC. This encodes CSALRNEQFF.

This clone was seen more than once but under ten times. The sample has other DNA sequences that encode this CDR3 too. This chain links TRBV6-1 with TRBJ1-2, with 7 bases aligning to TRBD1. The CDR3 extends over 13 amino acids. With V trimmed by 5 bases and J by 2 bases, 2 bases remained unmatched. Germline CDR1 reads MNHNS; CDR2 reads SASEGT. This CDR3 is CASSPQGNYGYTF. As DNA, the CDR3 is TGTGCCAGCAGTCCACAGGGGAACTATGGCTACACCTTC.